The clone carrying this T cell receptor beta chain appeared once. As yet, its antigen is unknown. Original processing notes: Large patient CD8+ clones, those above 1%, rarely matched published virus-specific TCRB sequences. The assay was immunoSEQ multiplex PCR, and TCRdb's table has in-frame clones only and misses some. The V and J calls and clone size come from that table; D and trimming were worked out from the DNA. The data hold about 30,000 clones, with approximately 78% observed a single time. The sample comes from a study of somatic mutations in cytotoxic T cells in rheumatoid arthritis. J lost 6 bases, V lost 1 base, and 3 bases had no gene match. Germline-derived CDR1 and CDR2 are LNHDA and SQIVND (reference sequence). This CDR3 is 14 amino acids long. Study-level findings and limits: A significant difference in CD8+ T-cell clonality was not found between rheumatoid arthritis patients and age-matched healthy controls. Rheumatoid arthritis patients showed slight TRBV07 underrepresentation, unadjusted for multiple comparisons. Rheumatoid arthritis patients, but not healthy controls, exhibited increasing CD8+ clonality with age.

The chain is built from TRBV19 and TRBJ1-5; 7 bases fit TRBD1. Sequencing was carried out using CD8+ T cells sorted from blood. The clonotype comes from an adult with rheumatoid arthritis. The CDR3 DNA is TGTGCCAGTAGTATAGGAGGGGGCGCTCAGCCCCAGCATTTT. This sequence encodes CASSIGGGAQPQHF.